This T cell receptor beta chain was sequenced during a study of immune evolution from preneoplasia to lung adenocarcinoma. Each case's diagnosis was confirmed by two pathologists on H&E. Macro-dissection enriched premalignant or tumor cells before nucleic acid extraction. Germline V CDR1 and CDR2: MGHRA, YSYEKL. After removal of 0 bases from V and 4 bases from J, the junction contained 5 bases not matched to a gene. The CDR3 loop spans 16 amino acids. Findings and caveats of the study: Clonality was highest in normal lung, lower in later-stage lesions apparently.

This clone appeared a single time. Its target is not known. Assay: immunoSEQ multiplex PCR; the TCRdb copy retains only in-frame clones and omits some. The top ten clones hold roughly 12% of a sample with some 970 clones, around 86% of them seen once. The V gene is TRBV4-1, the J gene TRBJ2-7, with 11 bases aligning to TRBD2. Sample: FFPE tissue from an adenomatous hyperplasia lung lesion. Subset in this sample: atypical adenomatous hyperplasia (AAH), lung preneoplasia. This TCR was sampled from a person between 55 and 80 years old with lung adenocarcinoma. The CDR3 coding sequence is TGCGCCAGCAGCCAAGAGACTAGCGGGGAGGATTACGAGCAGTACTTC. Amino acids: CASSQETSGEDYEQYF.